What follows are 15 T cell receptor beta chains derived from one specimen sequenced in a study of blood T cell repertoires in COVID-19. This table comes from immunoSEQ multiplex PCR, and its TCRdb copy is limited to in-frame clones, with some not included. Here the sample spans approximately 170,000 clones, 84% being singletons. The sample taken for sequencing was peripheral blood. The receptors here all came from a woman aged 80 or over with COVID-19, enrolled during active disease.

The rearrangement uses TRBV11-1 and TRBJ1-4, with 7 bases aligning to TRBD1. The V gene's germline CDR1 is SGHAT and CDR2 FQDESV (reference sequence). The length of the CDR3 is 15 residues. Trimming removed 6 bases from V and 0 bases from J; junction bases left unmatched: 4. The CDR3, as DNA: TGTGCCAGCAGTCTCGGGACAGCAACTAATGAAAAACTGTTTTTT. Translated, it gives CASSLGTATNEKLFF.

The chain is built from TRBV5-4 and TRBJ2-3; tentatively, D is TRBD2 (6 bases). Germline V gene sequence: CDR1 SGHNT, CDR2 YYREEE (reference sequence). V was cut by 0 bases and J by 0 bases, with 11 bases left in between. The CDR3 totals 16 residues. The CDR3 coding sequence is TGTGCCAGCAGCTTGGTGCGGGAATCGAGCACAGATACGCAGTATTTT. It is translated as CASSLVRESSTDTQYF. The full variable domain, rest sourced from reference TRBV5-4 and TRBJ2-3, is ETGVTQSPTHLIKTRGQQVTLRCSSQSGHNTVSWYQQALGQGPQFIFQYYREEENGRGNFPPRFSGLQFPNYSSELNVNALELDDSALYLCASSLVRESSTDTQYFGPGTRLTVL.

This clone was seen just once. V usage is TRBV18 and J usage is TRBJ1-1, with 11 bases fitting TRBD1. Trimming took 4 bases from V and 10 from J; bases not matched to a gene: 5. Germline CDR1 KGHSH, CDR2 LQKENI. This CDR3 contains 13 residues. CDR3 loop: CASSQGQGDRAFF. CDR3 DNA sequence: TGTGCCAGCTCACAGGGACAGGGGGATCGAGCTTTCTTT.

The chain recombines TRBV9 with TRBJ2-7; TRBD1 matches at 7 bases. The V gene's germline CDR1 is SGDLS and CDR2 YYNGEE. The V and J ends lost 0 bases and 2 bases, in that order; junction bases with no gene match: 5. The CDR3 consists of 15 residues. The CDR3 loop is CASSVAGTETYEQYF. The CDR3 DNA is TGTGCCAGCAGCGTAGCCGGGACAGAGACCTACGAGCAGTACTTC.

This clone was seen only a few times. The DNA for the CDR3 is TGTGCCACCAGCGATGGACAGGGGGCTGACTATGGCTACACCTTC. Translated, it gives CATSDGQGADYGYTF. This rearrangement joins TRBV15 to TRBJ1-2, with 11 bases aligning to TRBD1. Per the germline V gene, CDR1 is LNHNV and CDR2 is YYDKDF (reference sequence). The junction had 5 bases not matched to a gene; V was cut back by 5 bases and J by 3 bases. The length of the CDR3 is 15 residues.

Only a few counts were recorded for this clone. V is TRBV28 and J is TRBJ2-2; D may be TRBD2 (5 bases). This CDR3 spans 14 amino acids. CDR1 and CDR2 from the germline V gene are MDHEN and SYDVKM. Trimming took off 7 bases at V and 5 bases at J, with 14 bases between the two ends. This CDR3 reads CASTVGAQTGELFF. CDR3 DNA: TGTGCCAGCACGGTGGGAGCCCAAACCGGGGAGCTGTTTTTT.

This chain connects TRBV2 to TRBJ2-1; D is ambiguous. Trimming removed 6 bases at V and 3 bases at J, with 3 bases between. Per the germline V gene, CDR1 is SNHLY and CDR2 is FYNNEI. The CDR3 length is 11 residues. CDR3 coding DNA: TGTGCCAGCAGCGTCTACAATGAGCAGTTCTTC. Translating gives CASSVYNEQFF.

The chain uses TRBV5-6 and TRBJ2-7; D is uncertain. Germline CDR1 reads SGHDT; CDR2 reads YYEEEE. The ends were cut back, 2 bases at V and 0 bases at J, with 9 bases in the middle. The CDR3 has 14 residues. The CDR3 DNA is TGTGCCAGCAGCTTTGAATATAGCTCCTACGAGCAGTACTTC. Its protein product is CASSFEYSSYEQYF. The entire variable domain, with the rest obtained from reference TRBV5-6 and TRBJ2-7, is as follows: DAGVTQSPTHLIKTRGQQVTLRCSPKSGHDTVSWYQQALGQGPQFIFQYYEEEERQRGNFPDRFSGHQFPNYSSELNVNALLLGDSALYLCASSFEYSSYEQYFGPGTRLTVT.

The CDR3 reads CASRFGGLAVSTDTQYF. The CDR3 DNA reads TGTGCCAGCAGATTTGGGGGACTAGCTGTGAGCACAGATACGCAGTATTTT. The chain combines TRBV5-4 with TRBJ2-3; 9 nucleotides line up with TRBD2. With V trimmed by 5 bases and J by 0 bases, 10 bases remained unmatched. Per the germline V gene, CDR1 is SGHNT and CDR2 is YYREEE (reference sequence). The CDR3 is 17 amino acids.

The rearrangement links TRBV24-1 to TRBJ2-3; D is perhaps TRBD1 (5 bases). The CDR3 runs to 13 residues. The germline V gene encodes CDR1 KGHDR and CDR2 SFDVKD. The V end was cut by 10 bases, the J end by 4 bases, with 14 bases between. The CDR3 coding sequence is TGTGCCACTCAGGGCCCCTGGTCAGATACGCAGTATTTT. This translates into CATQGPWSDTQYF.

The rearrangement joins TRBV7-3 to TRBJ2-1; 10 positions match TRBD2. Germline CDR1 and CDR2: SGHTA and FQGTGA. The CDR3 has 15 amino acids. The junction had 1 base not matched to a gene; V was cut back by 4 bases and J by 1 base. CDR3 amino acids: CASSSAGGSYNEQFF. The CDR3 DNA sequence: TGTGCCAGCAGCTCAGCGGGAGGGTCCTACAATGAGCAGTTCTTC.

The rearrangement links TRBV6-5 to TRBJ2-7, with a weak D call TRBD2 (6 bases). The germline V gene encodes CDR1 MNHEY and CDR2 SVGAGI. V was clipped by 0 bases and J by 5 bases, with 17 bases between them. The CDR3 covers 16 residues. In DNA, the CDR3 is TGTGCCAGCAGTTACTCTCCGGGCGCGGGACTCCACGAGCAGTACTTC. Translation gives CASSYSPGAGLHEQYF.

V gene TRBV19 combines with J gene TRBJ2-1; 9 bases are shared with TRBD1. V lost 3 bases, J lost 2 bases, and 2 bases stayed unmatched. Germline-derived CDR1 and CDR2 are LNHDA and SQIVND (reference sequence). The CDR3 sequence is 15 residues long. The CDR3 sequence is CASSITGGTYNEQFF. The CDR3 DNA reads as TGTGCCAGTAGTATCACAGGGGGCACCTACAATGAGCAGTTCTTC.

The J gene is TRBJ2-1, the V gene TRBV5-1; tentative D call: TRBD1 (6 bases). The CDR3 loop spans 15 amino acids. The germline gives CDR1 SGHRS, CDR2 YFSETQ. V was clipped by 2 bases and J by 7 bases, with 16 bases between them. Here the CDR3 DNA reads TGCGCCAGCAGCTTTCACTCCAGGGGAGAGAATGAGCAGTTCTTC. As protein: CASSFHSRGENEQFF.

CDR3 loop: CASSLGGTPYEQYF. CDR3 in DNA: TGTGCCAGCAGCCTTGGGGGGACCCCCTACGAGCAGTACTTC. V is TRBV28 and J is TRBJ2-7, with D possibly being TRBD2 (6 bases). The CDR3 is 14 amino acids. Germline assignment: CDR1 MDHEN and CDR2 SYDVKM. The V and J ends lost 6 bases and 2 bases respectively, with 14 bases between them.